A single sample is the source of the 6 T cell receptor beta chains below, sequenced in a study of control samples from healthy donors and cancer patients (dated by TCRdb to the early 2020s). Library construction relied on the immunoSEQ multiplex PCR assay. TCRdb's version of the immuneACCESS table is confined to in-frame rearrangements and falls short of the full clone set. An unresolved V gene accounts for under half of the shortfall where checked; the remainder is of unknown origin. Present in this sample are 61,000 or so clones, roughly 89% of which were seen just once. Together, the top ten hold approximately 6% of the sample. The material sequenced was PBMCs. The source is a man in his fifties or sixties with colorectal cancer.

The genes are TRBV5-1 and TRBJ2-5; D tentatively reads TRBD1 or TRBD2 (5 bases each). Germline CDR1 reads SGHRS; CDR2 reads YFSETQ. The length of the CDR3 is 13 residues. The V end was cut by 2 bases, the J end by 5 bases, with 10 bases between. CDR3 nucleotide sequence: TGCGCCAGCAGCTTCATAGGGGAGGAGACCCAGTACTTC. This encodes CASSFIGEETQYF.

The chain couples TRBV5-1 to TRBJ2-7; 10 nucleotides align to TRBD1. Trimming cost V 4 bases and J 7 bases; bases outside gene matches: 8. The germline CDR1 and CDR2 sequences are SGHRS and YFSETQ. The CDR3 has 14 residues. CDR3 DNA sequence: TGCGCCAGCAGCGGGGGACAGGGGATAGAGGAGCAGTACTTC. This encodes CASSGGQGIEEQYF.

The chain joins TRBV7-9 to TRBJ2-7; TRBD1 might be the D (6 bases). This CDR3 is 13 amino acids long. Trimming removed 2 bases at V and 6 bases at J, with 11 bases between. Per the germline V gene, CDR1 is SEHNR and CDR2 is FQNEAQ (reference sequence). The CDR3 region is CASSLSGGSEQYF. The DNA for the CDR3 is TGTGCCAGCAGCTTAAGTGGGGGCAGCGAGCAGTACTTC.

About this clone: Other DNA sequences in the same sample also yield this CDR3. J is TRBJ2-5 and V is TRBV18, with 7 nucleotides matching TRBD1. Losses at the gene ends were 3 bases for V and 2 bases for J; bases not matched to a gene: 0. Germline loops: CDR1 KGHSH, CDR2 LQKENI. The CDR3 totals 13 residues. This CDR3 reads CASSPGQQETQYF. CDR3 nucleotide sequence: TGTGCCAGCTCACCGGGACAGCAAGAGACCCAGTACTTC.

The rearrangement joins TRBV10-3 to TRBJ2-3; D is unclear. Per germline, CDR1 ENHRY and CDR2 SYGVKD. The V and J ends lost 4 bases and 0 bases respectively, with 8 bases between them. CDR3 size: 14 residues. The CDR3 region has the DNA TGTGCCATCAGTGTTAACCCGAGCACAGATACGCAGTATTTT. Encoded protein: CAISVNPSTDTQYF.

V and J are TRBV28 and TRBJ2-2, with a possible D match to TRBD2 (7 bases). Trimming removed 8 bases from V and 9 bases from J, with 22 bases in between. This CDR3 spans 15 amino acids. Germline CDR1 reads MDHEN; CDR2 reads SYDVKM. The CDR3 is CASGSVSGGLRELFF. The CDR3 DNA follows: TGTGCCAGCGGATCTGTCTCGGGGGGCCTCCGGGAGCTGTTTTTT.